This TCR beta chain stems from a study of blood T cell repertoires in COVID-19. Only in-frame clones appear in the TCRdb table, and some are missing; sequencing was by immunoSEQ multiplex PCR. The sample lists 90,000 to 100,000 clones; around 86% were seen once. This clone was recorded only once. V was clipped by 2 bases and J by 6 bases, with 13 bases between them. Per the germline V gene, CDR1 is KGHDR and CDR2 is SFDVKD. The CDR3 totals 15 residues. The chain employs TRBV24-1 and TRBJ1-5; a weak D match, TRBD1 (6 bases). The sample taken for sequencing was peripheral blood. This clonotype was obtained from a man aged 50-59 years with acute or convalescent COVID-19. The CDR3 sequence is CATSDSKRGGQPQHF. The CDR3 coding sequence is TGTGCCACCAGTGATTCCAAGAGGGGGGGTCAGCCCCAGCATTTT.